This paragraph reports one TCR beta chain. This clonotype was observed many times. It lacks a known antigen. Base qualities are not provided; no much larger clone lies one nucleotide away. The sample belongs to a study of T cells in Graves' hyperthyroidism and ophthalmopathy (dated by TCRdb to between 2017 and 2020). Describing the broader study: Peripheral blood was sampled at the time of initial diagnosis, prior to any treatment. To identify TCR V-J signatures that set the groups apart, the researchers used a discovery cohort of about a hundred patients, made up of 40 to 45 with Graves' ophthalmopathy and 55 to 65 with stable Graves' hyperthyroidism. An independent validation cohort of about 19 hyperthyroidism patients and about 15 patients who later progressed to ophthalmopathy tested prospective prediction of ophthalmopathy. The 100 or so discovery patients were divided at random into training and test sets in a 7:3 ratio. In about 6 Graves' hyperthyroidism patients, the study also compared T-cell repertoires from thyroid tissue with T-cell repertoires from blood. After blood sampling, hyperthyroidism patients were treated with methimazole at a starting dose of 30 mg daily, and ophthalmopathy patients were treated with high-dose intravenous methylprednisolone. The paper describes TCR Vbeta CDR3 sequencing of 120 to 150 peripheral blood samples, made up of 40 to 45 ophthalmopathy patients, 70 to 75 hyperthyroidism patients and 17 progressor patients. The full study reports these points: No statistical method was used to fix the sample size in advance, and group allocation was not hidden from the investigators. In cross-validation, a model built on a 13 V-J signature told ophthalmopathy apart from stable hyperthyroidism with approximately 90% sensitivity and about 81% specificity, and in testing the same model reached 80%/75%. Most expanded thyroid clonotypes (frequency above 0.001) were also detected in blood, a finding suggesting that blood repertoires may reflect thyroid immune responses. In validation, the model predicted progression to ophthalmopathy with 55% to 71% sensitivity and around 72% specificity, a median of around six months before onset.

A patient counted as having stable Graves' hyperthyroidism if no progression to ophthalmopathy occurred over 18 months of follow-up. Hyperthyroidism patients were aged 18 to 65 years and newly diagnosed, with disease duration of less than 2 months. Exclusion was applied to patients with uncontrolled infections, other autoimmune diseases, pregnancy or lactation. Clinical symptoms, serum thyroxine and TRAb, thyroid ultrasound, and orbital computed tomography formed the basis for the diagnoses. Ficoll-Paque density gradient centrifugation was used to isolate PBMCs from 8 to 10 ml of fresh peripheral blood. Trizol reagent was used to extract total RNA, and RNA quality was then checked on an Agilent 2100 Bioanalyzer. TCR beta CDR3 regions were amplified from RNA transcripts. The TCR CDR3 was subjected to a first round of RT-PCR using the HTBI primer set and the Qiagen OneStep RT-PCR kit. A second multiplex PCR round built the libraries, followed by size selection and purification. Sequencing of the libraries was done on an Illumina HiSeq2000 using paired-end 100 bp reads. In the source study's methods: SOAPnuke was used to process the raw data, removing reads that contained adapters or uncalled bases, had a mean Phred below 15, or lacked an exact match to the constant primer or identifier. High-quality paired reads were merged with COPE v1.2.5, and unique nucleotide sequences were defined as clonotypes. MiTCR v1.1 was used to align the clonotypes against IMGT TRBV, TRBD and TRBJ reference segments. The analysis included only V-J combinations with a frequency above 0.0001, which together covered approximately 99% of the repertoires. The TCS score was defined as F50 (clonal expansion) divided by E x V (chaos), with BLOSUM62-based TCRdist calculated between CDR3 peptides within each V-J. Welch's t-statistics and random forest reduced around 510 V-J features to roughly 13, which were used in a naive Bayes classifier (R e1071). TCRdb applied fastp at Q25 and MiXCR to the public reads, then kept only in-frame beta chains. Each CDR3 protein appears once, grouped with its most common genes and DNA. TCRdb's processing, not the authors' own work, is the source of the V and J calls. The sample table contains a few hundred thousand distinct CDR3 sequences; only one count was recorded for around 25% of them. The ten largest account for roughly 80% of the sample.

The germline V gene (reference sequence) specifies GTSNPN as CDR1 and SVGIG as CDR2. V was cut back by 0 bases and J by 7 bases, leaving a gap of 9 bases between them. The CDR3 contains 12 residues, cysteine and phenylalanine counted. Of all the DNA, just the CDR3 is kept, 36 bases in frame from base 1. The sequenced material came from blood. This chain is built from TRBV30 and TRBJ1-1; D gene: possibly TRBD1, on 5 matching bases. The sequence was obtained from a man aged 50 to 59 with Graves' hyperthyroidism. The base sequence is TGTGCCTGGAGTGTGGTGGGGGATGAAGCTTTCTTT. Its protein product is CAWSVVGDEAFF. Supplemented by the reference TRBV30 and TRBJ1-1 proteins around the CDR3, the complete variable domain is SQTIHQWPATLVQPVGSPLSLECTVEGTSNPNLYWYRQAAGRGLQLLFYSVGIGQISSEVPQNLSASRPQDRQFILSSKKLLLSDSGFYLCAWSVVGDEAFFGQGTRLTVV.